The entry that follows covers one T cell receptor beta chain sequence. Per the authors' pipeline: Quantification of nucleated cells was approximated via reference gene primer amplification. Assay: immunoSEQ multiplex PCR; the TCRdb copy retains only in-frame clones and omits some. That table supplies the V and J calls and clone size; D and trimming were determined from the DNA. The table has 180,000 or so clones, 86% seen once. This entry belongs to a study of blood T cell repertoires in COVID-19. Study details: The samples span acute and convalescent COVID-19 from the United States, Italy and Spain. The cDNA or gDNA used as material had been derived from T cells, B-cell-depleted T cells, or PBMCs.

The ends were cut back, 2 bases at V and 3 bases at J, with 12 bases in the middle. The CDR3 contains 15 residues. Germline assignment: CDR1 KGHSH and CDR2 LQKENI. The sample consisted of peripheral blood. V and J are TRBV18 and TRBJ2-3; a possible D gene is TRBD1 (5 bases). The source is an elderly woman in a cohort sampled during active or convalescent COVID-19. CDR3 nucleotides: TGTGCCAGCTCACCAGGACACGAAGGAACAGATACGCAGTATTTT. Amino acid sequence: CASSPGHEGTDTQYF.